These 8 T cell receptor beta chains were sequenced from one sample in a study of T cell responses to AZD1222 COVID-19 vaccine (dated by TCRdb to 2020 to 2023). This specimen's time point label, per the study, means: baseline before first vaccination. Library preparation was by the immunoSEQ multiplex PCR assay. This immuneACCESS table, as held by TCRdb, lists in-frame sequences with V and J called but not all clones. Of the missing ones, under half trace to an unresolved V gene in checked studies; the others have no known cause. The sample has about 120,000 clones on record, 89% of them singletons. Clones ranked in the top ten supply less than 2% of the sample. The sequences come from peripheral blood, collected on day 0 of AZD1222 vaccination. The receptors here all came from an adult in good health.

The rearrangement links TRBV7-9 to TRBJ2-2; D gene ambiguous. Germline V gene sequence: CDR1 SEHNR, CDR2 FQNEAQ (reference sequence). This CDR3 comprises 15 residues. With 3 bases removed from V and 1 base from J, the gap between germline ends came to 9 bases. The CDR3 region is CASSFWVGNTGELFF. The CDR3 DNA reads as TGTGCCAGCAGCTTCTGGGTAGGGAACACCGGGGAGCTGTTTTTT. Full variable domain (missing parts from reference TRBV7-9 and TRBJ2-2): DTGVSQNPRHKITKRGQNVTFRCDPISEHNRLYWYRQTLGQGPEFLTYFQNEAQLEKSRLLSDRFSAERPKGSFSTLEIQRTEQGDSAMYLCASSFWVGNTGELFFGEGSRLTVL.

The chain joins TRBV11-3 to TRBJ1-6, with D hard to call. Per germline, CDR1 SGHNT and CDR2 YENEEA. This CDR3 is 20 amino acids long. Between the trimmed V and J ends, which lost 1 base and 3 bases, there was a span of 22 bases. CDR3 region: CASSLGGLGVLPLYNSPLHF. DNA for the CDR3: TGTGCCAGCAGCTTAGGTGGGCTGGGCGTTCTACCACTCTATAATTCACCCCTCCACTTT.

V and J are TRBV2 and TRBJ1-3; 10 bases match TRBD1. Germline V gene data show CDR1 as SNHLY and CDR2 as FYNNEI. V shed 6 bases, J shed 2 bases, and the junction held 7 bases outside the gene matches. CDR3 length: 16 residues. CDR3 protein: CASRGGTGEPGNTIYF. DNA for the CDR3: TGTGCCAGCAGGGGTGGGACAGGGGAACCTGGAAACACCATATATTTT. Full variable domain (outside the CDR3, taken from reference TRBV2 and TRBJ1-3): EPEVTQTPSHQVTQMGQEVILRCVPISNHLYFYWYRQILGQKVEFLVSFYNNEISEKSEIFDDQFSVERPDGSNFTLKIRSTKLEDSAMYFCASRGGTGEPGNTIYFGEGSWLTVV.

The CDR3 coding sequence is TGTGCCAGCCGGACAGGGTACTACGAGCAGTACTTC. Its translation is CASRTGYYEQYF. The V and J genes are TRBV27 and TRBJ2-7; 8 bases line up with TRBD1. CDR1 MNHEY and CDR2 SMNVEV come from the germline V gene (reference sequence). V dropped 8 bases and J dropped 3; count of bases not matched to a gene: 3. CDR3 length: 12 amino acids.

The CDR3 nucleotides are TGTGCCAGCAGTTTATCGTTAGCGGACACGGTTAACTATGGCTACACCTTC. Its translation: CASSLSLADTVNYGYTF. V gene TRBV27 combines with J gene TRBJ1-2, with a possible D match to TRBD1 (5 bases). The CDR3 extends over 17 amino acids. CDR1 and CDR2 from the germline V gene are MNHEY and SMNVEV (reference sequence). Trimming left V 0 bases short and J 1 base short, with 15 bases between.

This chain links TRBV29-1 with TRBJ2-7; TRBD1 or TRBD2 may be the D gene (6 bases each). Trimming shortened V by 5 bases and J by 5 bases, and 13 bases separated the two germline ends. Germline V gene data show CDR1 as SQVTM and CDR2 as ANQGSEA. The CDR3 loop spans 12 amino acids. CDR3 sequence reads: CSVSKGGHEQYF. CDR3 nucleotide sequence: TGCAGCGTTTCCAAGGGGGGCCACGAGCAGTACTTC.

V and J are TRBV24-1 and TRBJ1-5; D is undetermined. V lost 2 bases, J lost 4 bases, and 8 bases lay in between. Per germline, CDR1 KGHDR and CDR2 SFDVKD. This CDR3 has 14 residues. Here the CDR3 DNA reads TGTGCCACCAGTGATTCATCGGTTAATCAGCCCCAGCATTTT. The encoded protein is CATSDSSVNQPQHF.

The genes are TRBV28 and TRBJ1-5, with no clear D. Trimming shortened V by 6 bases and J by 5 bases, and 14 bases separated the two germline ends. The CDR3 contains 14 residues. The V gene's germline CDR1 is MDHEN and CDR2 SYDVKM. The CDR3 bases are TGTGCCAGCAGCCCCGGGCGGTTCGATCAGCCCCAGCATTTT. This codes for CASSPGRFDQPQHF.